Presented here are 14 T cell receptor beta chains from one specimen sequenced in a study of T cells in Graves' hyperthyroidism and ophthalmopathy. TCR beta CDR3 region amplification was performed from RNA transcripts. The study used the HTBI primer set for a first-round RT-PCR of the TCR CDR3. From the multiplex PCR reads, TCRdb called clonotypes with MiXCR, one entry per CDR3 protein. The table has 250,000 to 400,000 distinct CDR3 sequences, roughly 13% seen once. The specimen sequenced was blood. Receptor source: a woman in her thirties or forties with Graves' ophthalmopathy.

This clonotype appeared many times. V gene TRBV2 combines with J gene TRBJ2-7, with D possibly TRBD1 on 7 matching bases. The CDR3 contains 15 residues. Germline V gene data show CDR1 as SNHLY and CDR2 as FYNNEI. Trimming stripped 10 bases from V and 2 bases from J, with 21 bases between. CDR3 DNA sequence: TGTGCCACCCAACTCTCACAGGGGACTCCCTACGAGCAGTACTTC. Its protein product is CATQLSQGTPYEQYF. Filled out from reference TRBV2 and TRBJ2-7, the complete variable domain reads EPEVTQTPSHQVTQMGQEVILRCVPISNHLYFYWYRQILGQKVEFLVSFYNNEISEKSEIFDDQFSVERPDGSNFTLKIRSTKLEDSAMYFCATQLSQGTPYEQYFGPGTRLTVT.

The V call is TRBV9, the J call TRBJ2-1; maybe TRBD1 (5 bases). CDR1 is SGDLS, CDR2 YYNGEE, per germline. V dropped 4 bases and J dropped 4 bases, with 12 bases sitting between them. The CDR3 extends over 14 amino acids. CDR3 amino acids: CASSSQGGYNEQFF. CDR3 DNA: TGTGCCAGCAGCAGTCAGGGTGGGTACAATGAGCAGTTCTTC.

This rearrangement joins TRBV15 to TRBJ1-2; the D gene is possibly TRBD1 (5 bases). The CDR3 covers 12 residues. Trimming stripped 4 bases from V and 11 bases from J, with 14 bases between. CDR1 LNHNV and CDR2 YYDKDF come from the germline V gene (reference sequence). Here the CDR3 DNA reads TGTGCCACCAGCACCGGACACCAGGATTACACCTTC. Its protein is CATSTGHQDYTF.

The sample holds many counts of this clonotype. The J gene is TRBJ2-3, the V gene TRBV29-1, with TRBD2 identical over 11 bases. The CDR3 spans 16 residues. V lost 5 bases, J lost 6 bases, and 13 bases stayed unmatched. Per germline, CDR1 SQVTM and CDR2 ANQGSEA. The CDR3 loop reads CSVKTTSGAPTDTQYF. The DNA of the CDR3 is TGCAGCGTTAAGACGACTAGCGGGGCCCCAACCGATACGCAGTATTTT.

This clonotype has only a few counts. The CDR3 DNA reads TGTGCCAGCAGCGTAGCACTCGGGGGGAGCTACGAGCAGTACTTC. This gives the protein CASSVALGGSYEQYF. The V call is TRBV9, the J call TRBJ2-7; 7 positions agree with TRBD2. Germline assignment: CDR1 SGDLS and CDR2 YYNGEE. The CDR3 runs 15 residues. The trim removed 0 bases at V and 3 bases at J, leaving 6 bases unmatched.

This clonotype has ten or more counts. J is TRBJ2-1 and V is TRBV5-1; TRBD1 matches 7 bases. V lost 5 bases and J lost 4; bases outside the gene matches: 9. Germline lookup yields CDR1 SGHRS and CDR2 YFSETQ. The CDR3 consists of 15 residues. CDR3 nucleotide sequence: TGCGCCAGCAGAGCCGGGACAGAATCTTACAATGAGCAGTTCTTC. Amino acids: CASRAGTESYNEQFF.

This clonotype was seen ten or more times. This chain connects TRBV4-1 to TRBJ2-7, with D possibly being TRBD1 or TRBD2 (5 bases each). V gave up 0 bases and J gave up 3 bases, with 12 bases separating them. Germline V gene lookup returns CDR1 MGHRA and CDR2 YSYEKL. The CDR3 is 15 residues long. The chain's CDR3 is CASSQDQGSGYEQYF. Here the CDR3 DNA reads TGCGCCAGCAGCCAAGATCAGGGCAGCGGCTACGAGCAGTACTTC.

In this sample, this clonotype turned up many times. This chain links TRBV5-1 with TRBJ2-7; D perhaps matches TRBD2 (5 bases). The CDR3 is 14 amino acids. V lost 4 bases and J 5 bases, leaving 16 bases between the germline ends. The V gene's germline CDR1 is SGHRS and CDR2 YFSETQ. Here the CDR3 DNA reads TGCGCCAGCAGCCGGTACGACTCGGGAAACGAGCAGTACTTC. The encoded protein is CASSRYDSGNEQYF.

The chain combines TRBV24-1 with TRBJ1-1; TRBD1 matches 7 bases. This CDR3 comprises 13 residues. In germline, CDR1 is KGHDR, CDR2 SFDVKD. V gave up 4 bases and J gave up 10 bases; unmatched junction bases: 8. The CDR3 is CATSDGGQTRAFF. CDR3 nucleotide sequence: TGTGCCACCAGTGACGGGGGACAGACGCGAGCTTTCTTT.

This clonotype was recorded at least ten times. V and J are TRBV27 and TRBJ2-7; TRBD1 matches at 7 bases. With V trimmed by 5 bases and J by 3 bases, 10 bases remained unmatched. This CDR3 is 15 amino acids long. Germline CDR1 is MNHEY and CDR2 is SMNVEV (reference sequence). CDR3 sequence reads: CASSPRTGLSYEQYF. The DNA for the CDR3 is TGTGCCAGCAGTCCGCGGACAGGCCTTAGCTACGAGCAGTACTTC.

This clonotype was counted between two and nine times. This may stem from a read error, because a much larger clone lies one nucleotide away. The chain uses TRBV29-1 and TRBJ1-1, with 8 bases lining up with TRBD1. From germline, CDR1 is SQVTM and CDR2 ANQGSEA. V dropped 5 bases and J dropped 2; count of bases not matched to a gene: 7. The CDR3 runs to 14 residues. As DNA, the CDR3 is TGCAGCGTTAGCGCCGGGACAGGAAACACTGAAGCTTTCTTT. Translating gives CSVSAGTGNTEAFF.

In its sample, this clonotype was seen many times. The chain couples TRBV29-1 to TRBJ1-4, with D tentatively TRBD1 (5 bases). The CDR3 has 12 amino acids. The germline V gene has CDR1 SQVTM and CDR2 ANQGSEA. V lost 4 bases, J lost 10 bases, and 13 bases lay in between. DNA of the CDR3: TGCAGCGTTGGACCTAGTGGGGGAAAACTGTTTTTT. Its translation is CSVGPSGGKLFF.

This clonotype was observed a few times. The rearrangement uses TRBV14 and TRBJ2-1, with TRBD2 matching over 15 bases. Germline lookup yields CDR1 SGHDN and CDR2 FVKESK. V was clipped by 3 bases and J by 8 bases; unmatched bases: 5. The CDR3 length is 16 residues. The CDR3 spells CASSQTGTSGRYEQFF. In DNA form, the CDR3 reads TGTGCCAGCAGCCAGACCGGGACTAGCGGGAGGTATGAGCAGTTCTTC.

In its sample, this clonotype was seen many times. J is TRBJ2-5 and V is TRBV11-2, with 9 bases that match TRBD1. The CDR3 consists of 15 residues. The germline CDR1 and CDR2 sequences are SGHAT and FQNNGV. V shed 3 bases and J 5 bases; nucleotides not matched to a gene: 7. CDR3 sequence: CASSFTGGEWETQYF. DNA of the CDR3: TGTGCCAGCAGCTTCACAGGGGGCGAGTGGGAGACCCAGTACTTC.